The clone carrying this TCR beta chain came up a few times. The source of the sample is a study of blood T cells in healthy people across ages. The germline gives CDR1 SGHAT, CDR2 FQNNGV. There are 17 residues in the CDR3. V dropped 5 bases and J dropped 3 bases, with 20 bases sitting between them. The second PCR ran about 7 to 12 cycles with a sample-barcoded 5' primer and J-beta primers. MiXCR, run by TCRdb on the 5' RACE reads, gives a single entry per CDR3 protein. The sample consists of hundreds of thousands of distinct CDR3 sequences, 25% of them appearing once. Separately, the same data were catalogued under a study of T cells of mothers and their children. That source adds: An overlap that was slightly higher, though non-significant, was seen in related mother-child pairs versus unrelated pairs.

The sequence was obtained from a boy younger than 18 in good health. Sequenced material: blood. The chain is built from TRBV11-2 and TRBJ2-1, with D tentatively TRBD1 (6 bases). DNA for the CDR3: TGTGCCAGCAGCCTTCCGAGGGACACCGGTGACTACAATGAGCAGTTCTTC. Amino acids: CASSLPRDTGDYNEQFF.